This passage covers 27 T cell receptor beta chains from one sample sequenced in a study of blood T cell repertoires in COVID-19. Using immunoSEQ multiplex PCR, the repertoire was profiled, and TCRdb retains in-frame clones only, with some absent. The sample gives roughly 160,000 clones, about four fifths of which show up once; roughly an eighth is in the top ten. Sequencing was carried out using peripheral blood. These receptors were obtained from a man aged 18 to 35 with active or convalescent COVID-19.

This clone was seen just once. This chain uses TRBV14 with TRBJ1-2; 7 bases agree with TRBD1. The CDR3 totals 14 residues. Germline loops: CDR1 SGHDN, CDR2 FVKESK. V lost 1 base to trimming and J lost 4 bases; unmatched junction nucleotides: 3. CDR3 coding DNA: TGTGCCAGCAGCCAAGGACAGGGCCTCTATGGCTACACCTTC. Its translation: CASSQGQGLYGYTF.

This sequence joins TRBV4-1 and TRBJ2-1; D not resolved. Trimming removed 3 bases from V and 0 bases from J, with 3 bases in between. The V gene's germline CDR1 is MGHRA and CDR2 YSYEKL. The CDR3 consists of 13 residues. The CDR3 region has the DNA TGCGCCAGCAGCCACAGCTCCTACAATGAGCAGTTCTTC. Its protein is CASSHSSYNEQFF.

The chain carries TRBV18 and TRBJ2-7, with TRBD1 as a possible D gene (6 bases). The CDR3 spans 15 residues. The germline V and J ends were trimmed by 1 base and 4 bases, with 14 bases remaining between them. Per the germline V gene, CDR1 is KGHSH and CDR2 is LQKENI. The CDR3 spells CASSPQGDKRYEQYF. The CDR3 bases are TGTGCCAGCTCACCACAGGGGGACAAGAGATACGAGCAGTACTTC.

The rearrangement joins TRBV6-5 to TRBJ2-5; D is unresolved. V shed 6 bases and J shed 5 bases, with 7 bases lying between them. The CDR3 runs to 11 residues. Germline V lookup: CDR1 MNHEY, CDR2 SVGAGI. Here the CDR3 reads CASSSGETQYF. CDR3 coding DNA: TGTGCCAGCAGCTCCGGGGAGACCCAGTACTTC.

The chain is built from TRBV21-1 and TRBJ1-1; TRBD1 is the table's D call and was not checked against the DNA. TRBV21-1 is a pseudogene segment. The CDR3 loop spans 11 amino acids. CDR3 residues: CATRGGTEAFF. Here the CDR3 DNA reads TGTGCCACCAGAGGGGGCACTGAAGCTTTCTTT.

This clone was found a few times. Here the CDR3 DNA reads TGCGCCAGCATTCCCCCGGGACAGGGCTACAATGAGCAGTTCTTC. Amino acids: CASIPPGQGYNEQFF. The chain carries TRBV5-1 and TRBJ2-1, with 9 bases lining up with TRBD1. V shed 6 bases, J shed 3 bases, and the junction held 7 bases outside the gene matches. CDR1 and CDR2 from the germline V gene are SGHRS and YFSETQ. The CDR3 loop spans 15 amino acids.

This chain joins TRBV6-5 and TRBJ2-5; D may be TRBD2 (6 bases). In germline, CDR1 is MNHEY, CDR2 SVGAGI. The CDR3 consists of 14 residues. V gave up 6 bases and J gave up 2 bases, with 13 bases separating them. The CDR3 loop is CASSAAGLQETQYF. The CDR3 coding sequence is TGTGCCAGCAGCGCGGCGGGGCTACAAGAGACCCAGTACTTC.

The chain couples TRBV6-4 to TRBJ2-1; D may be TRBD2 (6 bases). CDR3 length equals 15 residues. V lost 0 bases and J 3 bases, leaving 9 bases between the germline ends. CDR1 and CDR2 (germline): MRHNA, SNTAGT. In DNA, the CDR3 is TGTGCCAGCAGTGACTCGGAGGGGTTCTACAATGAGCAGTTCTTC. As protein: CASSDSEGFYNEQFF.

The J gene is TRBJ2-5, the V gene TRBV5-6; 8 nucleotides match TRBD1. Losses at the gene ends were 4 bases for V and 2 bases for J; bases not matched to a gene: 7. The germline CDR1 and CDR2 sequences are SGHDT and YYEEEE. The CDR3 contains 15 residues. Here the CDR3 DNA reads TGTGCCAGCAGCCGCCGGGACAGGTTTCAAGAGACCCAGTACTTC. Its protein product is CASSRRDRFQETQYF.

This chain joins TRBV10-3 and TRBJ1-2, with D maybe TRBD1 (5 bases). CDR3 size: 15 residues. Trimming shortened V by 4 bases and J by 6 bases, and 18 bases separated the two germline ends. Germline-derived CDR1 and CDR2 are ENHRY and SYGVKD. This CDR3 is CAISGDRDFEDGYTF. In DNA, the CDR3 is TGTGCCATCAGTGGGGACCGGGACTTTGAAGATGGCTACACCTTC.

The chain is built from TRBV4-2 and TRBJ1-3; D remains unclear. V was clipped by 2 bases and J by 4 bases, with 12 bases between them. This CDR3 has 15 amino acids. CDR1 and CDR2 from the germline V gene are LGHNA and YNFKEQ. The CDR3 sequence: CASSQSRGAGNTIYF. Written as DNA, the CDR3 is TGTGCCAGCAGCCAATCTCGCGGTGCCGGAAACACCATATATTTT.

The CDR3 nucleotides are TGTGCCAGTATTTTCCACGCGGGGGATCCCGGGGAGCTGTTTTTT. Its translation is CASIFHAGDPGELFF. This chain connects TRBV19 to TRBJ2-2, with TRBD2 identical over 7 bases. The J segment lost 6 bases and the V segment lost 7 bases, leaving 11 bases of the junction unmatched. The germline CDR1 and CDR2 sequences are LNHDA and SQIVND (reference sequence). This CDR3 has 15 residues. The variable domain in full, with the rest retrieved from reference TRBV19 and TRBJ2-2, is DGGITQSPKYLFRKEGQNVTLSCEQNLNHDAMYWYRQDPGQGLRLIYYSQIVNDFQKGDIAEGYSVSREKKESFPLTVTSAQKNPTAFYLCASIFHAGDPGELFFGEGSRLTVL.

This chain joins TRBV5-1 and TRBJ1-1, with TRBD1 matching 8 bases. Germline loops: CDR1 SGHRS, CDR2 YFSETQ. The CDR3 runs 14 residues. With 4 bases clipped from V and 4 bases from J, the junction kept 6 bases outside the gene matches. CDR3 loop: CASSRDRGITEAFF. Written as DNA, the CDR3 is TGCGCCAGCAGCAGAGACAGGGGAATCACTGAAGCTTTCTTT. The full variable domain, its missing parts supplied by reference TRBV5-1 and TRBJ1-1, is KAGVTQTPRYLIKTRGQQVTLSCSPISGHRSVSWYQQTPGQGLQFLFEYFSETQRNKGNFPGRFSGRQFSNSRSEMNVSTLELGDSALYLCASSRDRGITEAFFGQGTRLTVV.

V is TRBV18 and J is TRBJ2-6, with D possibly matching TRBD1 (5 bases). The CDR3 is made up of 16 amino acids. Germline V CDR1 and CDR2: KGHSH, LQKENI. V lost 2 bases to trimming and J lost 4 bases, with 12 bases between them. CDR3 bases: TGTGCCAGCTCACCAATCCAGGGTTCAGGGGCCAACGTCCTGACTTTC. Translation gives CASSPIQGSGANVLTF. Drawing the rest from reference TRBV18 and TRBJ2-6, the complete variable domain is NAGVMQNPRHLVRRRGQEARLRCSPMKGHSHVYWYRQLPEEGLKFMVYLQKENIIDESGMPKERFSAEFPKEGPSILRIQQVVRGDSAAYFCASSPIQGSGANVLTFGAGSRLTVL.

The chain uses TRBV28 and TRBJ1-2, with a possible D match to TRBD1 (5 bases). The V end lost 6 bases, the J end lost 5 bases, and 19 bases lay between the germline ends. The CDR3 totals 15 residues. CDR1 is MDHEN, CDR2 SYDVKM, per germline. The CDR3 region has the DNA TGTGCCAGCAGCTCCCCGGGGGGATGGAGGTATGGCTACACCTTC. Translation: CASSSPGGWRYGYTF.

There are a few counts of this clone. V usage is TRBV19 and J usage is TRBJ2-7, with 8 bases matching TRBD1. Looked up from germline, CDR1 is LNHDA and CDR2 is SQIVND (reference sequence). The CDR3 extends over 14 amino acids. V lost 3 bases and J lost 5; bases outside the gene matches: 6. As DNA, the CDR3 is TGTGCCAGTAGTATTCAGGGGGCTGTCGACGAGCAGTACTTC. This translates into CASSIQGAVDEQYF.

The V call is TRBV5-1, the J call TRBJ2-5; 10 positions match TRBD1. This CDR3 comprises 15 residues. V lost 0 bases to trimming and J lost 6 bases; unmatched junction nucleotides: 5. CDR1 is SGHRS and CDR2 is YFSETQ in the germline V gene. The DNA of the CDR3 is TGCGCCAGCAGCTTGGATTACGACAGGGGGCAGACCCAGTACTTC. It encodes CASSLDYDRGQTQYF.

The chain links TRBV11-3 to TRBJ2-4, with TRBD1 matching 7 bases. The germline gives CDR1 SGHNT, CDR2 YENEEA. With 0 bases clipped from V and 4 bases from J, the junction kept 12 bases outside the gene matches. The CDR3 runs to 18 residues. For the CDR3, the DNA is TGTGCCAGCAGCTTAGACGGAGGACCGGGACAGATAAAAAACATTCAGTACTTC. This codes for CASSLDGGPGQIKNIQYF.

This clone has only one observation. The chain employs TRBV28 and TRBJ2-1; the match to TRBD2 covers 12 bases. Germline loops: CDR1 MDHEN, CDR2 SYDVKM. This CDR3 has 15 residues. Trimming cost V 6 bases and J 6 bases; bases outside gene matches: 6. The chain's CDR3 is CASSSLAGGGNEQFF. CDR3 DNA: TGTGCCAGCAGCTCCCTAGCGGGAGGGGGCAATGAGCAGTTCTTC.

The chain combines TRBV11-2 with TRBJ2-7; 8 bases are a match to TRBD1. V lost 3 bases to trimming and J lost 2 bases; unmatched junction nucleotides: 6. Germline-derived CDR1 and CDR2 are SGHAT and FQNNGV. This CDR3 region has 15 residues. CDR3 sequence reads: CASSFGQGGPYEQYF. In DNA, the CDR3 is TGTGCCAGCAGCTTTGGACAGGGTGGACCCTACGAGCAGTACTTC.

This clone has just one count. The V call is TRBV18, the J call TRBJ1-1; D unclear. The germline V and J ends were trimmed by 0 bases and 6 bases, with 11 bases remaining between them. The CDR3 totals 14 residues. CDR1 KGHSH and CDR2 LQKENI come from the germline V gene. The CDR3 nucleotides are TGTGCCAGCTCACCACCGCAGGTGTTCGCTGAAGCTTTCTTT. Protein product: CASSPPQVFAEAFF.

This chain joins TRBV6-5 and TRBJ1-1; D call uncertain. This CDR3 has 16 amino acids. Germline values: CDR1 MNHEY, CDR2 SVGAGI. V was cut by 0 bases and J by 1 base, with 12 bases left in between. The CDR3 reads CASSYSSGRGNTEAFF. The CDR3 DNA reads TGTGCCAGCAGTTACTCCTCCGGGCGGGGGAACACTGAAGCTTTCTTT.

The chain combines TRBV27 with TRBJ1-5, with unresolved D. The CDR3 is made up of 13 amino acids. The germline gives CDR1 MNHEY, CDR2 SMNVEV (reference sequence). Trimming took 2 bases from V and 4 from J, leaving 6 bases between them. CDR3: CASSLNLNQPQHF. In nucleotides, the CDR3 is TGTGCCAGCAGTTTAAATCTTAATCAGCCCCAGCATTTT.

This clone was counted between two and nine times. This rearrangement joins TRBV6-5 to TRBJ2-7; TRBD2 matches 11 bases. CDR1 and CDR2 (germline): MNHEY, SVGAGI. This CDR3 spans 14 amino acids. J gave up 2 bases and V 7 bases, and 4 bases lay outside the gene matches. CDR3 region: CASNLAGGTYEQYF. DNA of the CDR3: TGTGCCAGCAATTTAGCGGGGGGGACCTACGAGCAGTACTTC.

J is TRBJ1-5 and V is TRBV5-1; D is undetermined. This CDR3 has 14 residues. Trimming left V 0 bases short and J 0 bases short, with 4 bases between. Germline CDR1 SGHRS, CDR2 YFSETQ. The CDR3, as DNA: TGCGCCAGCAGCTTGGATTATAGCAATCAGCCCCAGCATTTT. Translated: CASSLDYSNQPQHF.

The rearrangement links TRBV27 to TRBJ2-7, with 10 positions matching TRBD2. The germline CDR1 and CDR2 sequences are MNHEY and SMNVEV (reference sequence). J was trimmed by 6 bases and V by 3 bases; bases with no gene match: 2. The CDR3 covers 13 residues. The CDR3 nucleotides read TGTGCCAGCAGTTTGCTAGCGGGAGCCGAGCAGTACTTC. This gives the protein CASSLLAGAEQYF.

The V gene is TRBV18, the J gene TRBJ2-7, with a tentative D call TRBD2 (5 bases). Germline values: CDR1 KGHSH, CDR2 LQKENI. V was shortened by 2 bases and J by 7 bases, with 12 bases between the two germline ends. CDR3 size: 13 residues. As DNA, the CDR3 is TGTGCCAGCTCACCATCCGGGGTGGATGAGCAGTACTTC. Its protein product is CASSPSGVDEQYF.